This T cell receptor beta chain derives from a study of beta chain features in type 1 diabetes. For the study at large: The patients were much like the healthy donors in age, gender and cell yields.

Expressed TCRB transcripts were sequenced because the isolated RNA had all been reverse transcribed beforehand. Generated by immunoSEQ multiplex PCR, the TCRdb table keeps only in-frame clones and is missing some. Of around 450,000 clones in the sample, around 10% are singletons; the top ten hold 0.045% to 0.05%. Germline V gene lookup returns CDR1 SGDLS and CDR2 YYNGEE. V lost 0 bases to trimming and J lost 3 bases, with 9 bases between them. CDR3 length: 14 residues. On this clone itself: Its antigen is currently unknown.

Study-level points and caveats: Patients' naive, central memory and regulatory TCRB repertoires appeared more alike than those of healthy donors. Here, the possible influence of HLA type (on TCRB rearrangement) remained unresolved.

What was sequenced was naive CD4+ T cells from blood. The J gene is TRBJ2-5, the V gene TRBV9; tentative D call: TRBD2 (5 bases). This receptor was taken from a woman aged 18-29 years in good health. CDR3 coding DNA: TGTGCCAGCAGCGTAGGGTCAGCGGAAGAGACCCAGTACTTC. This translates into CASSVGSAEETQYF. Filled out from reference TRBV9 and TRBJ2-5, the complete variable domain reads DSGVTQTPKHLITATGQRVTLRCSPRSGDLSVYWYQQSLDQGLQFLIQYYNGEERAKGNILERFSAQQFPDLHSELNLSSLELGDSALYFCASSVGSAEETQYFGPGTRLLVL.